What follows are 26 T cell receptor beta chains derived from one specimen sequenced in a study of T cell responses to AZD1222 COVID-19 vaccine. Repertoires were generated with immunoSEQ multiplex PCR, while TCRdb's copy carries only in-frame clones and drops some. The table shows fewer than 200,000 clones, with around nine tenths occurring only once. The sample was peripheral blood, taken on day 0 of AZD1222 vaccination. All receptors come from an adult in good health.

This sequence joins TRBV5-6 and TRBJ1-5, with 7 bases fitting TRBD1. This CDR3 spans 15 amino acids. The V segment lost 4 bases and the J segment 9 bases; nucleotides outside the gene matches: 13. Germline V gene lookup returns CDR1 SGHDT and CDR2 YYEEEE. The CDR3 loop reads CASSHGTVPHGPQHF. The CDR3 DNA sequence: TGTGCCAGCAGCCACGGGACAGTCCCTCATGGGCCCCAGCATTTT.

The rearrangement joins TRBV4-2 to TRBJ2-3; 7 bases match TRBD1. The CDR3 runs 16 residues. The V segment lost 4 bases and the J segment 0 bases; nucleotides outside the gene matches: 7. CDR1 LGHNA and CDR2 YNFKEQ come from the germline V gene. CDR3 in DNA: TGTGCCAGCAGCCGTACAGGACAGGCTAGCACAGATACGCAGTATTTT. Its translation: CASSRTGQASTDTQYF.

The chain uses TRBV6-2 or TRBV6-3 and TRBJ1-5, with 9 positions matching TRBD1. This CDR3 is built from 15 residues. J lost 6 bases, V lost 5 bases, and 8 bases had no gene match. Per the germline V gene, CDR1 is MNHEY and CDR2 is SVGEGT. Here the CDR3 reads CASSTRDRDFQPQHF. In nucleotides, the CDR3 is TGTGCCAGCAGTACCCGGGACAGGGATTTTCAGCCCCAGCATTTT.

This sequence joins TRBV6-8 and TRBJ1-4; 12 bases match TRBD1. CDR3 length: 17 residues. Losses at the gene ends were 6 bases for V and 6 bases for J; bases not matched to a gene: 11. Germline values: CDR1 MNHGY, CDR2 SAAAGT. The CDR3 DNA is TGTGCCAGCAGACCGGTCCCGGGACAGGGGGCGGATGAAAAACTGTTTTTT. Encoded protein: CASRPVPGQGADEKLFF.

The V gene is TRBV6-5, the J gene TRBJ2-1; D perhaps matches TRBD2 (6 bases). Germline lookup yields CDR1 MNHEY and CDR2 SVGAGI. Trimming pared 2 bases from V and 8 bases from J, leaving 16 bases between. CDR3 length equals 15 residues. CDR3 nucleotides: TGTGCCAGCAGTTACGGGTCGGGAGTAGCGGATGAGCAGTTCTTC. Amino acid sequence: CASSYGSGVADEQFF.

This rearrangement joins TRBV11-3 to TRBJ2-7; weak D call: TRBD1 (6 bases). Trimming pared 5 bases from V and 4 bases from J, leaving 12 bases between. Germline CDR1 and CDR2: SGHNT and YENEEA. The CDR3 covers 13 residues. CDR3 nucleotides: TGTGCCAGCAGCGTAAACAGGGAATACGAGCAGTACTTC. As protein: CASSVNREYEQYF.

The chain uses TRBV3-1 (or the pseudogene TRBV3-2) and TRBJ2-5; 10 bases are shared with TRBD2. The V and J ends lost 0 bases and 1 base, in that order; junction bases with no gene match: 2. The germline CDR1 and CDR2 sequences are LGHDT and YNNKEL (reference sequence). This CDR3 region has 16 residues. The CDR3 region is CASSQESSGGQETQYF. The CDR3 nucleotides read TGTGCCAGCAGCCAAGAATCTAGCGGGGGCCAAGAGACCCAGTACTTC.

With respect to this clone: Additional DNA sequences in this sample encode the identical CDR3. The chain couples TRBV20-1 to TRBJ2-5, with no clear D. V was pared by 5 bases and J by 2 bases, with 6 bases between. In germline, CDR1 is DFQATT, CDR2 SNEGSKA (reference sequence). The CDR3 totals 11 residues. CDR3: CSARLQETQYF. The DNA for the CDR3 is TGCAGTGCTCGACTTCAAGAGACCCAGTACTTC.

The V call is TRBV6-5, the J call TRBJ1-2; 9 nucleotides line up with TRBD1. V dropped 4 bases and J dropped 8; count of bases not matched to a gene: 5. CDR3 length: 13 amino acids. The germline CDR1 and CDR2 sequences are MNHEY and SVGAGI. The CDR3 DNA follows: TGTGCCAGCAGTTCGGGACAGGGTCTGGGCTACACCTTC. Translation: CASSSGQGLGYTF.

The chain combines TRBV11-2 with TRBJ1-5; a weak D match, TRBD1 (6 bases). This CDR3 is 15 amino acids long. Between the trimmed V and J ends, which lost 2 bases and 2 bases, there was a span of 10 bases. Germline V gene data show CDR1 as SGHAT and CDR2 as FQNNGV. The CDR3 nucleotides read TGTGCCAGCAGCTTAAAACAGGGTGGCAATCAGCCCCAGCATTTT. Encoded protein: CASSLKQGGNQPQHF.

This chain links TRBV4-3 with TRBJ2-7, with 12 bases that match TRBD2. Unmatched junction bases numbered 5, after V lost 5 bases and J lost 3 bases. CDR1 is LGHNA, CDR2 YSLEER, per germline. The CDR3 covers 15 residues. In DNA form, the CDR3 reads TGCGCCAGCAGCTCGACTAGCGGGAGTTTCTACGAGCAGTACTTC. Its protein product is CASSSTSGSFYEQYF.

The rearrangement joins TRBV6-5 to TRBJ1-1; possibly TRBD1 for D (6 bases). Germline lookup yields CDR1 MNHEY and CDR2 SVGAGI. This CDR3 has 14 residues. V was pared by 4 bases and J by 4 bases, with 13 bases between. CDR3 region: CASSLTTGSTEAFF. The CDR3 DNA reads TGTGCCAGCAGTTTGACTACAGGGTCCACTGAAGCTTTCTTT.

V gene TRBV5-4 combines with J gene TRBJ2-3; D possibly corresponds to TRBD2 (7 bases). The ends were cut back, 2 bases at V and 4 bases at J, with 17 bases in the middle. Per germline, CDR1 SGHNT and CDR2 YYREEE (reference sequence). The CDR3 consists of 16 residues. The CDR3 nucleotides read TGTGCCAGCAGCTTCAGGTCGGGGGCGGGGGCAGATACGCAGTATTTT. This gives the protein CASSFRSGAGADTQYF.

The chain has TRBV28 and TRBJ1-6; 10 nucleotides match TRBD1. Germline V gene lookup returns CDR1 MDHEN and CDR2 SYDVKM. This CDR3 comprises 17 residues. V lost 7 bases to trimming and J lost 6 bases; unmatched junction nucleotides: 12. The CDR3 bases are TGTGCCAGCAATAGCCTTGGGACAGGGGTTTTTAATTCACCCCTCCACTTT. It yields the protein CASNSLGTGVFNSPLHF. Complete variable domain (other parts from reference TRBV28 and TRBJ1-6): DVKVTQSSRYLVKRTGEKVFLECVQDMDHENMFWYRQDPGLGLRLIYFSYDVKMKEKGDIPEGYSVSREKKERFSLILESASTNQTSMYLCASNSLGTGVFNSPLHFGNGTRLTVT.

This sequence joins TRBV28 and TRBJ1-5; TRBD1 matches at 7 bases. With V trimmed by 4 bases and J by 3 bases, 3 bases remained unmatched. Per the germline V gene, CDR1 is MDHEN and CDR2 is SYDVKM. The CDR3 loop spans 14 amino acids. CDR3: CASSSGTVNQPQHF. CDR3 bases: TGTGCCAGCAGTTCCGGGACAGTCAATCAGCCCCAGCATTTT.

The chain uses TRBV7-8 and TRBJ1-4; 8 nucleotides agree with TRBD1. The CDR3 is 17 residues long. J gave up 0 bases and V 5 bases, and 8 bases lay outside the gene matches. Per germline, CDR1 SGHVS and CDR2 FQNEAQ. The CDR3 region has the DNA TGTGCCAGCAGCCTAGGGACAGGACGAACAACTAATGAAAAACTGTTTTTT. This translates into CASSLGTGRTTNEKLFF. Full variable domain (missing parts from reference TRBV7-8 and TRBJ1-4): GAGVSQSPRYKVAKRGQDVALRCDPISGHVSLFWYQQALGQGPEFLTYFQNEAQLDKSGLPSDRFFAERPEGSVSTLKIQRTQQEDSAVYLCASSLGTGRTTNEKLFFGSGTQLSVL.

This clone occurred a few times. The chain's CDR3 is CASSLQVSGNTIYF. The DNA for the CDR3 is TGTGCCAGCAGTTTACAGGTCTCTGGAAACACCATATATTTT. The rearrangement links TRBV28 to TRBJ1-3; D gene ambiguous. The CDR3 spans 14 residues. CDR1 is MDHEN, CDR2 SYDVKM, per germline. With 2 bases removed from V and 0 bases from J, the gap between germline ends came to 5 bases.

This clone was detected only once. This sequence joins TRBV6-5 and TRBJ1-5; D is ambiguous. Trimming took 0 bases from V and 7 from J, leaving 13 bases between them. CDR3 length: 15 residues. CDR1 is MNHEY and CDR2 is SVGAGI in the germline V gene. CDR3 in amino acids: CASSYSDSLLQPQHF. CDR3 DNA: TGTGCCAGCAGTTACTCAGATTCCCTATTACAGCCCCAGCATTTT.

This clone was counted a single time. The chain employs TRBV29-1 and TRBJ1-2, with D unclear. Germline values: CDR1 SQVTM, CDR2 ANQGSEA. V was clipped by 3 bases and J by 8 bases, with 16 bases between them. This CDR3 has 13 amino acids. CDR3 amino acids: CSVEDPLGRGYTF. DNA for the CDR3: TGCAGCGTTGAGGATCCGCTAGGGAGAGGCTACACCTTC.

This clone has more than one count but fewer than ten. This chain connects TRBV9 to TRBJ2-7; D call uncertain. V was shortened by 4 bases and J by 4 bases, with 6 bases between the two germline ends. The CDR3 sequence is 11 residues long. Germline lookup yields CDR1 SGDLS and CDR2 YYNGEE. CDR3 residues: CASSSGYEQYF. CDR3 sequence (DNA): TGTGCCAGCAGCTCAGGTTACGAGCAGTACTTC.

This chain links TRBV27 with TRBJ2-6, with D possibly TRBD1 on 6 matching bases. The CDR3 spans 14 residues. Trimming pared 8 bases from V and 4 bases from J, leaving 12 bases between. Germline values: CDR1 MNHEY, CDR2 SMNVEV (reference sequence). CDR3 region: CASLGTGGANVLTF. The CDR3 nucleotides read TGTGCCAGCCTTGGAACAGGGGGGGCCAACGTCCTGACTTTC.

The V call is TRBV6-5, the J call TRBJ1-1; D gene uncertain. Trimming removed 5 bases from V and 1 base from J, with 8 bases in between. The length of the CDR3 is 13 residues. CDR1 and CDR2 (germline): MNHEY, SVGAGI. CDR3 loop: CASSTTSNTEAFF. In DNA form, the CDR3 reads TGTGCCAGCAGTACCACTTCGAACACTGAAGCTTTCTTT.

V gene TRBV28 combines with J gene TRBJ1-4; 7 nucleotides agree with TRBD1. Germline-derived CDR1 and CDR2 are MDHEN and SYDVKM. The CDR3 consists of 15 residues. Trimming at V came to 4 bases and at J to 5 bases, leaving 7 bases not matched to a gene. CDR3 coding DNA: TGTGCCAGCAGTTCAAGACAGGGCCCGAATGAAAAACTGTTTTTT. Its protein product is CASSSRQGPNEKLFF.

The gene calls are TRBV7-2 and TRBJ2-7; D is unclear. Trimming removed 3 bases at V and 5 bases at J, with 11 bases between. The germline V gene has CDR1 SGHTA and CDR2 FQGNSA. CDR3 length: 13 amino acids. The chain's CDR3 is CASSFNRANEQYF. The DNA of the CDR3 is TGTGCCAGCAGCTTTAACCGGGCAAACGAGCAGTACTTC.

The gene calls are TRBV19 and TRBJ1-4; D is possibly TRBD1 (5 bases). The germline gives CDR1 LNHDA, CDR2 SQIVND (reference sequence). This CDR3 contains 15 residues. V lost 7 bases to trimming and J lost 7 bases, with 19 bases between them. The CDR3: CASKEDTRKGEKLFF. The CDR3 nucleotides read TGTGCCAGTAAAGAGGACACGAGGAAGGGTGAAAAACTGTTTTTT.

The V call is TRBV2, the J call TRBJ2-3; 8 positions match TRBD1. V shed 6 bases and J 2 bases; nucleotides not matched to a gene: 7. Germline V gives CDR1 SNHLY, CDR2 FYNNEI. The CDR3 is 15 amino acids. The CDR3 sequence is CASRGGTGLTDTQYF. The CDR3 region has the DNA TGTGCCAGCAGGGGCGGGACAGGCCTCACAGATACGCAGTATTTT.